The 11 T cell receptor beta chains presented below share a single source sample, sequenced in a study of radiation and T cells in renal cell carcinoma (dated by TCRdb to 2019 to 2021). This specimen's time point label, interpreted: blood 2 weeks post-SBRT. What this sample's treatment or condition label stands for: 15 Gy SBRT to primary tumor, nephrectomy 4 weeks later. The library was built by means of the immunoSEQ multiplex PCR assay. In its TCRdb copy, this immuneACCESS table keeps in-frame sequences only and misses some clones. Where compared with another copy, unresolved V genes explain less than half of these, and the others have no known cause. This sample gives some 72,000 clones in total; about 81% of them show up just once. The leading ten clones occupy approximately 5% of the sample. The sample in question was blood, obtained from a patient whose treatment included radiotherapy and nephrectomy. These receptors came from a man between 60 and 75 years old with renal cell carcinoma.

The J gene is TRBJ1-2, the V gene TRBV7-9; 7 bases are shared with TRBD1. V was pared by 3 bases and J by 8 bases, with 12 bases of the junction left unmatched. CDR1 is SEHNR, CDR2 FQNEAQ, per germline (reference sequence). The CDR3 sequence is 15 residues long. The chain's CDR3 is CASSFPLRQGKGYTF. The CDR3 coding sequence is TGTGCCAGCAGCTTTCCACTTCGACAGGGTAAAGGCTACACCTTC.

The chain is built from TRBV9 and TRBJ1-1; D gene unclear. Germline V gives CDR1 SGDLS, CDR2 YYNGEE. The CDR3 consists of 15 residues. Trimming shortened V by 4 bases and J by 0 bases, and 13 bases separated the two germline ends. The CDR3 DNA reads TGTGCCAGCAGCTCCCACGGGAGGATGAACACTGAAGCTTTCTTT. Protein: CASSSHGRMNTEAFF.

The chain recombines TRBV10-1 with TRBJ2-4; D is perhaps TRBD1 (6 bases). The V and J ends lost 4 bases and 1 base respectively, with 17 bases between them. Germline CDR1 reads WNHNN; CDR2 reads SYGVQD (reference sequence). The CDR3 extends over 17 amino acids. The CDR3 region has the DNA TGCGCCAGCAGTGTGAAACAGGGAAGAGAGGCCAAAAACATTCAGTACTTC. This translates into CASSVKQGREAKNIQYF.

CDR3 protein: CASSLGRYQETQYF. Here the CDR3 DNA reads TGTGCCAGCAGCTTAGGCAGGTACCAAGAGACCCAGTACTTC. J is TRBJ2-5 and V is TRBV7-8; D is unclear. The germline gives CDR1 SGHVS, CDR2 FQNEAQ. This CDR3 contains 14 residues. The V end was cut by 1 base, the J end by 0 bases, with 6 bases between.

The rearrangement joins TRBV5-1 to TRBJ2-7; TRBD1 matches 7 bases. Germline CDR1 is SGHRS and CDR2 is YFSETQ. V gave up 2 bases and J gave up 2 bases; unmatched junction bases: 4. The CDR3 covers 14 residues. CDR3 sequence: CASSFDRAAYEQYF. The CDR3 coding sequence is TGCGCCAGCAGCTTTGACAGGGCCGCCTACGAGCAGTACTTC.

The rearrangement uses TRBV6-4 and TRBJ2-3, with a tentative D call TRBD1 (5 bases). The CDR3 has 16 amino acids. V was shortened by 8 bases and J by 0 bases, with 18 bases between the two germline ends. The germline V gene encodes CDR1 MRHNA and CDR2 SNTAGT. The CDR3 spells CASGPRGTTSTDTQYF. The CDR3 bases are TGTGCCAGCGGGCCTAGGGGCACCACCAGCACAGATACGCAGTATTTT.

The chain joins TRBV6-5 to TRBJ1-2, with D hard to call. Germline assignment: CDR1 MNHEY and CDR2 SVGAGI. V lost 8 bases to trimming and J lost 3 bases, with 13 bases between them. CDR3 length: 13 amino acids. This chain's CDR3 is CASAPLTHYGYTF. The CDR3 nucleotides read TGTGCCAGCGCTCCCTTAACTCACTATGGCTACACCTTC.

The CDR3 loop reads CASSPSGTGGYNEQFF. The CDR3 DNA sequence: TGTGCCAGCAGCCCCTCCGGGACAGGGGGATACAATGAGCAGTTCTTC. V usage is TRBV7-2 and J usage is TRBJ2-1, with 11 bases fitting TRBD1. V lost 5 bases to trimming and J lost 4 bases; unmatched junction nucleotides: 7. This CDR3 region has 16 residues. Looked up from germline, CDR1 is SGHTA and CDR2 is FQGNSA. Full variable domain (missing parts from reference TRBV7-2 and TRBJ2-1): GAGVSQSPSNKVTEKGKDVELRCDPISGHTALYWYRQSLGQGLEFLIYFQGNSAPDKSGLPSDRFSAERTGGSVSTLTIQRTQQEDSAVYLCASSPSGTGGYNEQFFGPGTRLTVL.

The V gene is TRBV7-9, the J gene TRBJ2-7; 7 bases agree with TRBD1. The CDR3 totals 14 residues. CDR1 is SEHNR, CDR2 FQNEAQ, per germline (reference sequence). Unmatched junction bases numbered 6, after V lost 5 bases and J lost 2 bases. The CDR3 nucleotides are TGTGCCAGCAGCCCGACAGGGAAAACCTACGAGCAGTACTTC. Amino acids: CASSPTGKTYEQYF. The entire variable domain, with the rest obtained from reference TRBV7-9 and TRBJ2-7, is as follows: DTGVSQNPRHKITKRGQNVTFRCDPISEHNRLYWYRQTLGQGPEFLTYFQNEAQLEKSRLLSDRFSAERPKGSFSTLEIQRTEQGDSAMYLCASSPTGKTYEQYFGPGTRLTVT.

The chain has TRBV4-3 and TRBJ1-2; TRBD1 might be the D (5 bases). Germline V CDR1 and CDR2: LGHNA, YSLEER. V lost 3 bases, J lost 6 bases, and 11 bases lay in between. The CDR3 totals 13 residues. The CDR3 sequence: CASSHREGNGYTF. The CDR3 nucleotides read TGCGCCAGCAGCCACAGGGAGGGGAATGGCTACACCTTC.

In DNA, the CDR3 is TGTGCCAGCAGGGGTAGCGAATTCACAGATACGCAGTATTTT. It encodes CASRGSEFTDTQYF. V and J are TRBV9 and TRBJ2-3; possible D gene TRBD2, 5 bases. The CDR3 consists of 14 residues. Trimming left V 5 bases short and J 2 bases short, with 12 bases between. Germline loops: CDR1 SGDLS, CDR2 YYNGEE.